This T cell receptor beta chain was captured by sequencing in a study of CD8+CD57+ T cells in acquired aplastic anemia. As for the study in general: Where healthy donors were concerned, CD4+ cells averaged around 11 million reads.

Study outcomes and limitations: Fewer than 30 CD8+ CDR3 sequences were shared between patients and controls. Controls did not differ significantly from patients in CD8+ Simpson's diversity.

With regard to this clonotype: What it binds is not known.

Germline V gene sequence: CDR1 SQVTM, CDR2 ANQGSEA. Between the trimmed V and J ends, which lost 6 bases and 2 bases, there was a span of 6 bases. The CDR3 spans 11 residues. Genomic DNA constituted the template upon which TCR beta VDJ and CDR3 profiling was performed. TCRdb analysed the reads with MiXCR anew, one entry per CDR3 protein. Here the sample spans some 180,000 distinct CDR3 sequences, 40% to 50% being singletons. Specimen: sorted CD4+, CD8+, or CD8+CD57+ T cells (not recorded which) from PBMCs. V usage is TRBV29-1 and J usage is TRBJ2-3; a weak D match, TRBD2 (5 bases). The sequence was obtained from a human donor in good health. CDR3 nucleotide sequence: TGCAGCGTCGGGATCACAGATACGCAGTATTTT. This translates into CSVGITDTQYF.